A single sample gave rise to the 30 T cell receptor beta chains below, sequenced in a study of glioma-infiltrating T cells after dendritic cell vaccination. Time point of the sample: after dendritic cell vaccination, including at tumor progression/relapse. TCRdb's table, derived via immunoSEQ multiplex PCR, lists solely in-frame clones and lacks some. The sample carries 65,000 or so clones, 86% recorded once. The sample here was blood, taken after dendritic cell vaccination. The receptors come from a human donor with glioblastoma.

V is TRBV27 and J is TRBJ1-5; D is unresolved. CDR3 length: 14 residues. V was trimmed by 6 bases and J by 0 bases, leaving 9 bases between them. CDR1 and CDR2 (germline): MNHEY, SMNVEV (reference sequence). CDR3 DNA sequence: TGTGCCAGCAGGCCCGGTTATAGCAATCAGCCCCAGCATTTT. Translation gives CASRPGYSNQPQHF.

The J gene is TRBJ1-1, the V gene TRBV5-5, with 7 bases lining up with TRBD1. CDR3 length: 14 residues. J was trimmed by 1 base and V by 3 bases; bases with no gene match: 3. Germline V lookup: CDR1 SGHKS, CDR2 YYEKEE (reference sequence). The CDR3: CASSSGGTNTEAFF. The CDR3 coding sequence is TGTGCCAGCAGCTCAGGGGGAACGAACACTGAAGCTTTCTTT.

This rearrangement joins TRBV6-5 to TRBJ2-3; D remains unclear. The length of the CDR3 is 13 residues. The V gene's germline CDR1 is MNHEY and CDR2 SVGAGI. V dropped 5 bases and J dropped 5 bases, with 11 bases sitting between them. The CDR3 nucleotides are TGTGCCAGCAGTCCGACACAAGGAGATACGCAGTATTTT. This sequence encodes CASSPTQGDTQYF.

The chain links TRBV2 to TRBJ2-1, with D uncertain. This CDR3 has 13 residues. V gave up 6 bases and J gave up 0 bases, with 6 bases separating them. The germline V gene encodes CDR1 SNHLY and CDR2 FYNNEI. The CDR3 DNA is TGTGCCAGCAGCCCGAGCTCCTACAATGAGCAGTTCTTC. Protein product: CASSPSSYNEQFF.

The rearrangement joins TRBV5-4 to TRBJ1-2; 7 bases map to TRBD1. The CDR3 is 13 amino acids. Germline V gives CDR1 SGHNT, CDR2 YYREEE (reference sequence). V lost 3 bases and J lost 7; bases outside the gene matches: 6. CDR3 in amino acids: CASSWRQGGGYTF. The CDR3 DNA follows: TGTGCCAGCAGCTGGAGACAGGGTGGTGGCTACACCTTC.

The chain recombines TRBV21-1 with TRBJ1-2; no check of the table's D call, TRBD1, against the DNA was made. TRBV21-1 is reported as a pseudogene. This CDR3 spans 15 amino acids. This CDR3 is CASSKGQGAGYGYTF. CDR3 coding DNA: TGTGCCAGCAGCAAAGGACAGGGGGCCGGTTATGGCTACACCTTC.

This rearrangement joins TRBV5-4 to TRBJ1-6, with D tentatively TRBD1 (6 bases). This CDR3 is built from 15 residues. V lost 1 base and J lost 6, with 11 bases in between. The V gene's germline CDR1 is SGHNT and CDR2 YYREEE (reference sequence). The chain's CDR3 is CASSLTQGINSPLHF. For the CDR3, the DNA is TGTGCCAGCAGCTTGACCCAGGGGATTAATTCACCCCTCCACTTT.

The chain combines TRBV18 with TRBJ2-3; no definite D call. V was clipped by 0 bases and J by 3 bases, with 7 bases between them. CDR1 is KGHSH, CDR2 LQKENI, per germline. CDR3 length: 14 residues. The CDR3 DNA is TGTGCCAGCTCACCACCGACGGGTACAGATACGCAGTATTTT. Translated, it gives CASSPPTGTDTQYF.

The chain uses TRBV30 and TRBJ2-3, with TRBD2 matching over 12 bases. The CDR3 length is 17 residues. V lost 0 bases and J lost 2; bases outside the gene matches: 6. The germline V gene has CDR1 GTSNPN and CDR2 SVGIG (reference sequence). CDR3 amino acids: CAWSVSSGRALTDTQYF. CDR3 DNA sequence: TGTGCCTGGAGTGTTTCTAGCGGGAGGGCCCTCACAGATACGCAGTATTTT.

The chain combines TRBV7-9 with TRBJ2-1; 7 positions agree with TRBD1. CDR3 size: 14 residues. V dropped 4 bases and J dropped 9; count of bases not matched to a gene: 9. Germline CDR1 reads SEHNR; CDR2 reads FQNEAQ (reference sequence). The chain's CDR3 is CASSSTGIVSEQFF. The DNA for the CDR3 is TGTGCCAGCAGCTCGACAGGGATCGTGAGTGAGCAGTTCTTC.

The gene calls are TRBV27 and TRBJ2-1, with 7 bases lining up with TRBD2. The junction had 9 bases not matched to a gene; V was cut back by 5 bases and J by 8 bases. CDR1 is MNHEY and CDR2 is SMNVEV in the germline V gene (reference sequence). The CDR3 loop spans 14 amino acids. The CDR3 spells CASSQRTSLHEQFF. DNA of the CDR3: TGTGCCAGCAGTCAAAGGACTAGTCTTCATGAGCAGTTCTTC.

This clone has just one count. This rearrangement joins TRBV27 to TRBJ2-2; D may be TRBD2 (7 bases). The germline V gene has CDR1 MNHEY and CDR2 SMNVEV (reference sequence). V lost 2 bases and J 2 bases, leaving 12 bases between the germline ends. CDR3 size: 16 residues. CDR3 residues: CASSLTGGQNTGELFF. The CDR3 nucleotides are TGTGCCAGCAGTTTAACGGGGGGACAAAACACCGGGGAGCTGTTTTTT.

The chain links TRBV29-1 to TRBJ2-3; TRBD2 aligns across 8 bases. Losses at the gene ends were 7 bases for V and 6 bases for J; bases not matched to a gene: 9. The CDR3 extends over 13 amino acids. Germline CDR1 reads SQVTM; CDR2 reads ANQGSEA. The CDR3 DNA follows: TGCAGCGCTAAGGGCGGGGGGCCCGATACGCAGTATTTT. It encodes CSAKGGGPDTQYF.

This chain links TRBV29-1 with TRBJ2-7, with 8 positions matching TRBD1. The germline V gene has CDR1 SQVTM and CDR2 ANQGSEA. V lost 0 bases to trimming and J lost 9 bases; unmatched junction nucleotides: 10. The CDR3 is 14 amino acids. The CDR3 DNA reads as TGCAGCGTTGAAGACGAGTTCAGGGGGCAGGTGCAGTACTTC. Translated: CSVEDEFRGQVQYF.

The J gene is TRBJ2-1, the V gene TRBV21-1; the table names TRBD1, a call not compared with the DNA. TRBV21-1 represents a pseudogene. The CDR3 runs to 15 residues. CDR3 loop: CASPDRDRGINEQFF. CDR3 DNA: TGTGCCAGCCCTGACCGGGACAGGGGTATCAATGAGCAGTTCTTC.

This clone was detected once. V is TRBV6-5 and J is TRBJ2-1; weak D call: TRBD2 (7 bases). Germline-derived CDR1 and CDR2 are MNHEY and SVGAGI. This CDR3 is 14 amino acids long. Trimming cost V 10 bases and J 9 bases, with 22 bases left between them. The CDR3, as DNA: TGTGCCATCGCGGGGGCCCTTGGCGGTTCTGAGCAGTTCTTC. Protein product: CAIAGALGGSEQFF.

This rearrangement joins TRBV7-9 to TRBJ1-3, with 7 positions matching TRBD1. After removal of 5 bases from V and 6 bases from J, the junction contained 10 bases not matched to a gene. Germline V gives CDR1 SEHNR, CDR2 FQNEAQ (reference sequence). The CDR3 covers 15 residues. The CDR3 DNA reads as TGTGCCAGCAGCCCCACGACAGGGTTTGCAAACACCATATATTTT. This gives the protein CASSPTTGFANTIYF.

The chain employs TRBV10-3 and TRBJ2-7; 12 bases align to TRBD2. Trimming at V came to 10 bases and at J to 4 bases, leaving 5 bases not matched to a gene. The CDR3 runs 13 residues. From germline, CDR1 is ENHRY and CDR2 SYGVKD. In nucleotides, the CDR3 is TGTGCCACTACGGGACTAGCGGGTTACGAGCAGTACTTC. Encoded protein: CATTGLAGYEQYF.

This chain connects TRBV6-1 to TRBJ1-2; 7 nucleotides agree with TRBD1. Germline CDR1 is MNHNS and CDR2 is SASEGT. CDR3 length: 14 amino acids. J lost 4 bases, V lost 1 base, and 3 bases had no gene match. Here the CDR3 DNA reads TGTGCCAGCAGTGAAGGACAGGGCGGCTATGGCTACACCTTC. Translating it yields CASSEGQGGYGYTF.

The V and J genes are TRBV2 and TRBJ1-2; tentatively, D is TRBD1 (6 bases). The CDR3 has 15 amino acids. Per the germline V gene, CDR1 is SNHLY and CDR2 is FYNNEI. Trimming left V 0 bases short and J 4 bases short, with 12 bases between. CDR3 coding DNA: TGTGCCAGCAGTGAAGCTCGGACAGAGCTCTATGGCTACACCTTC. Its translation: CASSEARTELYGYTF.

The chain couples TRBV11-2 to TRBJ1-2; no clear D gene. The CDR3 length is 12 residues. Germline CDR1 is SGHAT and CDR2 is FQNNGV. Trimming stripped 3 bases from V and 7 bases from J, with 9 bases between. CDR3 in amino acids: CASSFEGSGYTF. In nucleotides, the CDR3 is TGTGCCAGCAGCTTTGAGGGTTCTGGCTACACCTTC.

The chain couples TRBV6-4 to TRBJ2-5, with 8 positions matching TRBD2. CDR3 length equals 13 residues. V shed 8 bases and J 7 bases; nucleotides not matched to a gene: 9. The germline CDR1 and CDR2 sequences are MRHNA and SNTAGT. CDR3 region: CASAASAGGTQYF. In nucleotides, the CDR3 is TGTGCCAGCGCGGCTAGCGCGGGGGGGACCCAGTACTTC.

The CDR3 loop is CASSLMATSGSTDTQYF. DNA for the CDR3: TGTGCCAGCAGCTTAATGGCGACTAGCGGGAGCACAGATACGCAGTATTTT. The chain has TRBV7-9 and TRBJ2-3; TRBD2 matches at 10 bases. This CDR3 contains 17 residues. CDR1 is SEHNR and CDR2 is FQNEAQ in the germline V gene (reference sequence). Trimming removed 2 bases from V and 0 bases from J; junction bases left unmatched: 5.

The CDR3 nucleotides are TGTGCCAGTAGTAAGCTGGCTGGAAACACCATATATTTT. This codes for CASSKLAGNTIYF. The gene calls are TRBV19 and TRBJ1-3; no clear D gene. CDR1 is LNHDA and CDR2 is SQIVND in the germline V gene (reference sequence). Trimming left V 4 bases short and J 2 bases short, with 6 bases between. The CDR3 loop spans 13 amino acids.

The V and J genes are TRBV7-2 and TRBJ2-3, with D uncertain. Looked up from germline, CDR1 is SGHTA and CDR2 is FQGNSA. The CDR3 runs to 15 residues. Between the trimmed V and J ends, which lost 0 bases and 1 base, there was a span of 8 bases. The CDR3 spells CASSLAGTGTDTQYF. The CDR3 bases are TGTGCCAGCAGCTTAGCGGGCACAGGCACAGATACGCAGTATTTT.

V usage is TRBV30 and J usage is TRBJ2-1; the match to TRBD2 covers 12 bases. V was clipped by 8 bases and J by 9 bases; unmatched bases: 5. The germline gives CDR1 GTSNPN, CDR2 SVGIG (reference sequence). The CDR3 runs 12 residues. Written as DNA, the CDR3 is TGTGCCCGTCTAGCGGGAGGGGCTGAGCAGTTCTTC. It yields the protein CARLAGGAEQFF.

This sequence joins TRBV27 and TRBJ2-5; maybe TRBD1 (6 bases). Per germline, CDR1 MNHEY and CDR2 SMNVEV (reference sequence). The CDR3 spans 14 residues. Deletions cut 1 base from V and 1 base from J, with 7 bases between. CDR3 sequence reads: CASSLLGAQETQYF. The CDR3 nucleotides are TGTGCCAGCAGTTTATTGGGGGCCCAAGAGACCCAGTACTTC.

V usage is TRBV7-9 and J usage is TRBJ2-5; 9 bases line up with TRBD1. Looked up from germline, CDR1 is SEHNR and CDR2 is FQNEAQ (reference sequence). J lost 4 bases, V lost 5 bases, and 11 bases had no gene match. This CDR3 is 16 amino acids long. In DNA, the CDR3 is TGTGCCAGCAGCCGCGGACAGGGGATGATCGTAGAGACCCAGTACTTC. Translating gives CASSRGQGMIVETQYF.

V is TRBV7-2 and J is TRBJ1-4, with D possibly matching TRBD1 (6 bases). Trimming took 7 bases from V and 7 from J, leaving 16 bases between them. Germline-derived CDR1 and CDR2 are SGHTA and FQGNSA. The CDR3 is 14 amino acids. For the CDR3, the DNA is TGTGCCAGCAAAAGGGGGACAAGGGCTGAAAAACTGTTTTTT. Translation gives CASKRGTRAEKLFF.

In DNA form, the CDR3 reads TGTGCCAGCAGCTTCCCCGGACTAGCGGGAGGGAGCTCCTACGAGCAGTACTTC. Translation gives CASSFPGLAGGSSYEQYF. J is TRBJ2-7 and V is TRBV13; 15 nucleotides agree with TRBD2. V gave up 3 bases and J gave up 0 bases; unmatched junction bases: 6. The CDR3 has 18 amino acids. Germline loops: CDR1 PRHDT, CDR2 FYEKMQ (reference sequence).